Listed below are T cell receptor beta chains from one sample, sequenced in a study of cytomegalovirus exposure and HLA in healthy donors. TCRdb keeps only in-frame clones here, not all; method: immunoSEQ multiplex PCR. This sample's table reports approximately 82,000 clones. The sequenced sample consisted of PBMCs. Receptors originate from a woman aged 55-69 years in good health and CMV-seronegative. Both conserved end residues are part of each CDR3. The D gene is left open where the match is weak.

d_call	v_call	j_call	cdr3_length	cdr3_nt	cdr3_aa
TRBD2	TRBV10-3	TRBJ2-1	18	TGTGCCATCAAGGGGGGCGGGAGGGCCCGGGGAGAGAACAATGAGCAGTTCTTC	CAIKGGGRARGENNEQFF
-	TRBV6-5	TRBJ1-4	14	TGTGCCAGCAGTCGGGACGGAGGGAATGAAAAACTGTTTTTT	CASSRDGGNEKLFF
-	TRBV7-2	TRBJ1-5	15	TGTGCCAGCAGCTTAGGGTCTGGGCTGAATCAGCCCCAGCATTTT	CASSLGSGLNQPQHF
-	TRBV28	TRBJ1-5	15	TGTGCCAGCAGCTTGGTACGGCGGGGATTTCAGCCCCAGCATTTT	CASSLVRRGFQPQHF
TRBD1	TRBV6-1	TRBJ2-3	16	TGTGCCAGCAGTGTACAGGGGTCCCGCAACACAGATACGCAGTATTTT	CASSVQGSRNTDTQYF
-	TRBV19	TRBJ2-3	14	TGTGCCAGTAGGGATCCTAGCTCGACAGATACGCAGTATTTT	CASRDPSSTDTQYF
TRBD1	TRBV19	TRBJ1-2	17	TGTGCCAGTAGTCCCGGACAGGGGGGGTCGACTAATCGGGGACACACCTTC	CASSPGQGGSTNRGHTF
TRBD1	TRBV28	TRBJ2-7	15	TGTGCCAGCAGTTTATGGGGACAGGACTCCTACGAGCAGTACTTC	CASSLWGQDSYEQYF
-	TRBV28	TRBJ1-1	14	TGTGCCAGCAGTTTAGACAGACTGAACACTGAAGCTTTCTTT	CASSLDRLNTEAFF
-	TRBV27	TRBJ1-5	15	TGTGCCAGCAGCTTAGGGGCATCGGGCAATCAGCCCCAGCATTTT	CASSLGASGNQPQHF
TRBD2	TRBV5-5	TRBJ2-7	15	TGTGCCAGCAGCTTGAACAGCGGGAGTCCCTACGAGCAGTACTTC	CASSLNSGSPYEQYF
TRBD1	TRBV7-9	TRBJ2-7	14	TGTGCCAGCAGCGCCCGACAGGGGGCCTCCGAGCAGTACTTC	CASSARQGASEQYF
TRBD2	TRBV28	TRBJ2-2	15	TGTGCCAGCAGTTTTAGCGGGTTGAACACCGGGGAGCTGTTTTTT	CASSFSGLNTGELFF
TRBD1	TRBV18	TRBJ2-7	14	TGTGCCAGCTCACCACGGGACAGGGTATACGAGCAGTACTTC	CASSPRDRVYEQYF
-	TRBV28	TRBJ2-7	12	TGTGCCAGCAGTTTAGAGGGTTACGAGCAGTACTTC	CASSLEGYEQYF